The 5 T cell receptor beta chains below were found in one sample sequenced in a study of Graves' ophthalmopathy and Graves' hyperthyroidism. RNA transcripts were the template, and TCR beta CDR3 regions were amplified from them. First-round RT-PCR employed HTBI primers, with a second-round multiplex PCR after it. MiXCR, run by TCRdb on the multiplex PCR reads, gives a single entry per CDR3 protein. Here the sample spans a few hundred thousand distinct CDR3 sequences, about 16% being singletons. Input material: peripheral blood. These receptors came from a woman aged 18 to 35 with stable Graves' hyperthyroidism.

This sequence joins TRBV6-5 and TRBJ1-1; D ambiguous. The germline V gene has CDR1 MNHEY and CDR2 SVGAGI. Trimming pared 2 bases from V and 4 bases from J, leaving 14 bases between. The CDR3 is 15 residues long. DNA for the CDR3: TGTGCCAGCAGTTACCGCGACCCGATGATCACTGAAGCTTTCTTT. Translating gives CASSYRDPMITEAFF.

This clonotype came up many times. The chain combines TRBV12-3 or TRBV12-4 with TRBJ1-1; 8 positions agree with TRBD1. This CDR3 is built from 14 residues. With 5 bases clipped from V and 4 bases from J, the junction kept 6 bases outside the gene matches. The CDR3 DNA follows: TGTGCCAGCAGTGAGGATACAGGGGGCACTGAAGCTTTCTTT. This encodes CASSEDTGGTEAFF.

This clonotype was seen at least ten times. The chain is built from TRBV4-3 and TRBJ1-1; D is perhaps TRBD1 (5 bases). From germline, CDR1 is LGHNA and CDR2 YSLEER. V lost 0 bases, J lost 5 bases, and 10 bases lay in between. The CDR3 loop spans 14 amino acids. The CDR3 loop reads CASSQDGRDTEAFF. CDR3 coding DNA: TGCGCCAGCAGCCAAGACGGCAGGGATACTGAAGCTTTCTTT.

This clonotype was counted many times. CDR3 sequence (DNA): TGTGCCAGCAGTTTAGTCTCTCAGCCCCAGCATTTT. Residues: CASSLVSQPQHF. This chain uses TRBV12-3 or TRBV12-4 with TRBJ1-5; D gene unclear. V was pared by 1 base and J by 6 bases, with 4 bases between. CDR3 length equals 12 residues.

The chain links TRBV5-4 to TRBJ1-2; 9 nucleotides line up with TRBD1. This CDR3 has 16 residues. After removal of 5 bases from V and 9 bases from J, the junction contained 17 bases not matched to a gene. Germline V lookup: CDR1 SGHNT, CDR2 YYREEE (reference sequence). The CDR3: CASRLKAFGTGLRYTF. CDR3 nucleotides: TGTGCCAGCAGATTAAAGGCGTTCGGGACAGGGTTGCGCTACACCTTC.